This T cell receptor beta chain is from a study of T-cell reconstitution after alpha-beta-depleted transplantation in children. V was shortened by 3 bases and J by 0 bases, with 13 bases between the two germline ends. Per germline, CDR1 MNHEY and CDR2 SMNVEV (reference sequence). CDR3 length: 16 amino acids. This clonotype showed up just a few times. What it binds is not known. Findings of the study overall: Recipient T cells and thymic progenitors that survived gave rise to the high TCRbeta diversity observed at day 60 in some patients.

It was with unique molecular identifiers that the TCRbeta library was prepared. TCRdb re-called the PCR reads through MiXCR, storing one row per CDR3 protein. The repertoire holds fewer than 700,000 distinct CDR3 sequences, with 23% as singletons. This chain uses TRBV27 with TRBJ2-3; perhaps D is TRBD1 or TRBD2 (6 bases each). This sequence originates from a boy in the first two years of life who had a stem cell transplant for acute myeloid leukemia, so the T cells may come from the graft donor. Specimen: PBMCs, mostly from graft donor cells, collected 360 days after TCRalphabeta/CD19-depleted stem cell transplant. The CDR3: CASSLSGGPSTDTQYF. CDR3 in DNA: TGTGCCAGCAGTTTGTCCGGGGGCCCTAGCACAGATACGCAGTATTTT.